These T cell receptor beta chains were read from a single sample in a study of T cells after yellow fever vaccination. TCRdb reprocessed the 5' RACE reads via MiXCR and lists one record per CDR3 protein. Altogether hundreds of thousands of distinct CDR3 sequences are present, 8.5% to 10% being singletons, with the ten largest covering roughly 18%. The sequencing used PBMCs, collected on the day of the first yellow fever vaccination. These TCRs come from a man aged 18 to 29 who received the YFV17D yellow fever vaccine. The CDR3 runs from the conserved cysteine through the conserved F or W. Fields, in order: J gene, clone size, D gene, V gene, CDR3 DNA, CDR3 protein. The D gene is left open where the match is weak. Size is omitted from some rows. Given values are once, few, many or a class for expanded clones.

TRBJ2-1,many,TRBD2,TRBV5-1,TGCGCCAGCAGCTTGAGGCTAGCGGGGGCAAGTGAGCAGTTCTTC,CASSLRLAGASEQFF
TRBJ2-6,few,.,TRBV5-6,TGTGCCAGCAGCTTGGCGGACAGCCTTTCTGGGGCCAACGTCCTGACTTTC,CASSLADSLSGANVLTF
TRBJ2-2,.,TRBD1,TRBV6-1,TGTGCCAGCACCCGGGACAGCACCGGGGAGCTGTTTTTT,CASTRDSTGELFF
TRBJ1-3,few,.,TRBV28,TGTGCCAGCAGTTTCCCAGGGCCTTACAGAAACACCATATATTTT,CASSFPGPYRNTIYF
TRBJ1-5,.,TRBD1,TRBV20-1,TGCAGTGCCGGCGGGGGACAGTTCAATCAGCCCCAGCATTTT,CSAGGGQFNQPQHF
TRBJ1-6,.,TRBD1,TRBV6-5,TGTGCCAGCAGGCCCGGACAGGGGTATAATTCACCCCTCCACTTT,CASRPGQGYNSPLHF
TRBJ2-7,few,.,TRBV4-2,TGTGCCAGCAGCCAAGAGTACACTAACGAGCAGTACTTC,CASSQEYTNEQYF
TRBJ2-6,.,.,TRBV10-3,TGTGCCATCAGTGAGGACGGGACTGGGGCCAACGTCCTGACTTTC,CAISEDGTGANVLTF
TRBJ1-5,.,.,TRBV4-2,TGTGCCAGCAGCCAGGCCGGGACACAAAATCAGCCCCAGCATTTT,CASSQAGTQNQPQHF
TRBJ2-7,few,.,TRBV6-2/TRBV6-3,TGTGCCAGCAGTTACCCTCTATGGGACGGCGGGCAGTACTTC,CASSYPLWDGGQYF
TRBJ2-7,few,.,TRBV30,TGTGCCGCCCTCTTTTGGAGGGAGAATTACGAGCAGTACTTC,CAALFWRENYEQYF
TRBJ1-1,.,TRBD1,TRBV7-9,TGTGCCAGCAGCCAGACAGGTGAGGGGGCTGATGGCACTGAAGCTTTCTTT,CASSQTGEGADGTEAFF
TRBJ2-5,many,TRBD2,TRBV3-1,TGTGCCAGCAGCCAACCGGGGGGGCCCACAGAGACCCAGTACTTC,CASSQPGGPTETQYF
TRBJ1-4,few,.,TRBV5-4,TGTGCCAGCAGCTTGGGGGGGCTTGGTGAAAAACTGTTTTTT,CASSLGGLGEKLFF
TRBJ2-6,.,.,TRBV12-3/TRBV12-4,TGTGCCAGCAGTTTAGCAGGCAATGGGGCCAACGTCCTGACTTTC,CASSLAGNGANVLTF
TRBJ2-5,.,.,TRBV7-6,TGTGCCAGCAGCTTATCGAAGGGAGCCGAGACCCAGTACTTC,CASSLSKGAETQYF
TRBJ2-2,many,.,TRBV10-3,TGTGCCATCAGTGGTGAGGGGCGACTCACCGGGGAGCTGTTTTTT,CAISGEGRLTGELFF
TRBJ2-7,many,TRBD2,TRBV20-1,TGCAGTGCTAGGACTAGCGGGGCCTCCTACGAGCAGTACTTC,CSARTSGASYEQYF
TRBJ2-1,many,.,TRBV7-9,TGTGCCAGCAGCCCCCTAGGTAGCTCCTACAATGAGCAGTTCTTC,CASSPLGSSYNEQFF
TRBJ1-2,few,TRBD1,TRBV5-1,TGCGCCAGCAGCTCTCCGGGACAGGGGGCTGGCGGCTACACCTTC,CASSSPGQGAGGYTF
TRBJ1-2,.,.,TRBV7-2,TGTGCCAGCAGCTTAGGGGCCCAGGGGTCGATCGGTGGCTACACCTTC,CASSLGAQGSIGGYTF
TRBJ2-7,few,.,TRBV5-1,TGCGCCAGCGGAGACGGACATTCCAGATATAACGAGCAGTACTTC,CASGDGHSRYNEQYF
TRBJ2-5,few,.,TRBV7-9,TGTGCCAGCAACGGTGCACAGGGAATTCAGCGAGGGGAGACCCAGTACTTC,CASNGAQGIQRGETQYF
TRBJ2-1,few,TRBD1,TRBV28,TGTGCCACAGTACAGGGGGCATCCTACAATGAGCAGTTCTTC,CATVQGASYNEQFF
TRBJ1-1,few,.,TRBV3-1,TGTGCCAGCAGCCAGGCGAGGTTCGAAGCTTTCTTT,CASSQARFEAFF
TRBJ2-1,.,TRBD2,TRBV20-1,TGCAGTGCTCCTAGCGGGCGAGCAGGGCAGTTCTTC,CSAPSGRAGQFF
TRBJ2-1,.,.,TRBV3-1,TGTGCCAGCAGCCAAGCAGGGGCCGACCCCTACAATGAGCAGTTCTTC,CASSQAGADPYNEQFF
TRBJ2-5,few,.,TRBV7-9,TGTGCCAGCAGCTTAAGGACAGTCAAACAAGAGACCCAGTACTTC,CASSLRTVKQETQYF
TRBJ2-3,.,TRBD2,TRBV20-1,TGCAGTGCCGAGCGGGGAGCTACAGATACGCAGTATTTT,CSAERGATDTQYF
TRBJ1-5,few,.,TRBV12-3/TRBV12-4,TGTGCCAGCAGTTTTATGGCAGGTAGCAATCAGCCCCAGCATTTT,CASSFMAGSNQPQHF
TRBJ2-2,few,.,TRBV2,TGTGCCAGCAGTGTTGGGATCTCCCAGGTGTACACCGGGGAGCTGTTTTTT,CASSVGISQVYTGELFF
TRBJ2-1,once,TRBD2,TRBV5-1,TGCGCCAGCAGCTTTTGGTCTAGCGGGGGGGTACACAATGAGCAGTTCTTC,CASSFWSSGGVHNEQFF
TRBJ1-6,.,.,TRBV2,TGTGCCAGCCCTCACTATGTCCAGGACCCCTATAATTCACCCCTCCACTTT,CASPHYVQDPYNSPLHF
TRBJ1-5,few,TRBD1,TRBV20-1,TGCAGTGCCGGGACAGGGCTGGATCAGCCCCAGCATTTT,CSAGTGLDQPQHF
TRBJ2-3,.,.,TRBV4-2,TGTGCCAGCAGCCTGACGACAGTAGAAACGCAGTATTTT,CASSLTTVETQYF
TRBJ1-2,.,.,TRBV19,TGTGCCAGTAGATTCGTGGGCAGGCTGAACTATGGCTACACCTTC,CASRFVGRLNYGYTF
TRBJ1-2,few,.,TRBV7-2,TGTGCCAGCAGCTTAGCAGGGGAACATGGCTACACCTTC,CASSLAGEHGYTF
TRBJ2-4,few,TRBD1,TRBV7-2,TGTGCCAGCAGCTTAATCACAGGGGGCCAAAACATTCAGTACTTC,CASSLITGGQNIQYF
TRBJ2-7,few,TRBD2,TRBV4-3,TGCGCCAGCAGCCAAGAACTAGCGGATGCCTACGAGCAGTACTTC,CASSQELADAYEQYF
TRBJ1-5,few,.,TRBV6-1,TGTGCCAGCAGTGAGGAGGGTGTACGGCAGCCCCAGCATTTT,CASSEEGVRQPQHF
TRBJ2-1,.,TRBD1,TRBV11-2,TGTGCCAGCAGTCAACGTCCGGGACAGGGGGTAGGTGAGCAGTTCTTC,CASSQRPGQGVGEQFF
TRBJ2-5,few,.,TRBV29-1,TGCAGCGTTGTCCCCAGGGTCGAGACCCAGTACTTC,CSVVPRVETQYF
TRBJ2-5,many,.,TRBV7-8,TGTGCCAGCAGTGCTAATGCGCTGGGGGGCCGAGAGACCCAGTACTTC,CASSANALGGRETQYF
TRBJ2-7,few,.,TRBV12-3/TRBV12-4,TGTGCCAGCAGTCCGAATGACGGAACCTACGAGCAGTACTTC,CASSPNDGTYEQYF
TRBJ1-1,many,.,TRBV11-2,TGTGCCAGCAGCATTACAGAGAACACTGAAGCTTTCTTT,CASSITENTEAFF
TRBJ2-1,few,TRBD2,TRBV25-1,TGTGCCAGCAGTGAATTCGGCGGGGGGTCCAATGAGCAGTTCTTC,CASSEFGGGSNEQFF
TRBJ2-7,.,TRBD2,TRBV6-5,TGTGCCAGCAGTTACGCCGGGGGGAGCTACGAGCAGTACTTC,CASSYAGGSYEQYF
TRBJ1-1,many,TRBD1,TRBV5-1,TGTGCCAGCAGTTCGACAGGGCTGAACACTGAAGCTTTCTTT,CASSSTGLNTEAFF
TRBJ2-1,many,TRBD1,TRBV6-2/TRBV6-3,TGTGCCAGCAGGCCTACAGGGGGTAATGAGCAGTTCTTC,CASRPTGGNEQFF
TRBJ2-1,many,TRBD2,TRBV7-2,TGTGCCACCATCCGGGGGGGGTTATTTCGCCATGAGCAGTTCTTC,CATIRGGLFRHEQFF
TRBJ2-7,few,TRBD1,TRBV29-1,TGCAGCGCCCGTAATGGACAGGGGGCCGTCTACGAGCAGTACTTC,CSARNGQGAVYEQYF
TRBJ2-1,few,TRBD1,TRBV9,TGTGCCAGCAGCGTAGTAGGGGGCAGCTACAATGAGCAGTTCTTC,CASSVVGGSYNEQFF
TRBJ2-1,few,TRBD1,TRBV11-2,TGTGCCAGCAGCCCCCGGGACAGGGTCTACAATGAGCAGTTCTTC,CASSPRDRVYNEQFF
TRBJ1-1,few,.,TRBV5-1,TGCGCCAGCAGCACACTTCGGGCTTCTGACACTGAAGCTTTCTTT,CASSTLRASDTEAFF
TRBJ2-5,.,.,TRBV6-2/TRBV6-3,TGTGCCAGCGCCCGGGGGCGAGAGACCCAGTACTTC,CASARGRETQYF
TRBJ2-1,.,.,TRBV5-4,TGTGCCAGCAGCTTCTCAGTTAACAATGAGCAGTTCTTC,CASSFSVNNEQFF